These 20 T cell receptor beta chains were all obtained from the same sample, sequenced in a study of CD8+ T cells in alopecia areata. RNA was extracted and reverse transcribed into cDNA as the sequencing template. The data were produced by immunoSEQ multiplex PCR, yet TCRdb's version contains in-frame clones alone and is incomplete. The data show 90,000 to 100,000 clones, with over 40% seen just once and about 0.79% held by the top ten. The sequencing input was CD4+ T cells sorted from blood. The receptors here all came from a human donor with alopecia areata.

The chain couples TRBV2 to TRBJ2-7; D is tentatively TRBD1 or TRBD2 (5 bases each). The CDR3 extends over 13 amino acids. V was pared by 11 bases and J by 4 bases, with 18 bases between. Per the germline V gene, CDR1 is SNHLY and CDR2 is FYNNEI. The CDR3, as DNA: TGTGCCTCCCAATGGGGGAATAGTTACGAGCAGTACTTC. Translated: CASQWGNSYEQYF.

Written as DNA, the CDR3 is TGTGCCTTCGGAGTAGCTGGCTACACCTTC. It encodes CAFGVAGYTF. The chain recombines TRBV30 with TRBJ1-2; D unclear. V lost 7 bases and J lost 7, with 10 bases in between. Per germline, CDR1 GTSNPN and CDR2 SVGIG (reference sequence). The CDR3 is made up of 10 amino acids.

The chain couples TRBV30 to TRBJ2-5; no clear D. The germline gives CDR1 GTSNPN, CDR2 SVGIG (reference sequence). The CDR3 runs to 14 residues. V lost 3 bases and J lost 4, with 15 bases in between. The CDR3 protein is CAWRVGSTSETQYF. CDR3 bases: TGTGCCTGGAGGGTAGGCTCCACCTCAGAGACCCAGTACTTC.

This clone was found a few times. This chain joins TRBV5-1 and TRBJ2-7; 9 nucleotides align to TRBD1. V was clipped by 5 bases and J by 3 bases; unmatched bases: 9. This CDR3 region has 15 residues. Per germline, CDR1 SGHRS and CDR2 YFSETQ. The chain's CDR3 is CASSLGPGQGYEQYF. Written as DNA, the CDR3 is TGCGCCAGCAGTCTAGGCCCGGGACAGGGCTACGAGCAGTACTTC.

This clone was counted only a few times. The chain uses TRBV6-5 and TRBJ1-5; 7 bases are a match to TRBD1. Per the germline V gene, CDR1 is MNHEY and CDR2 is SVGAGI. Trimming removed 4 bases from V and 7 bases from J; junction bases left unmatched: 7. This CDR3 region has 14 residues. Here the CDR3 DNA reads TGTGCCAGCAGTTCAGGACAGGAGGGACAGCCCCAGCATTTT. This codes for CASSSGQEGQPQHF.

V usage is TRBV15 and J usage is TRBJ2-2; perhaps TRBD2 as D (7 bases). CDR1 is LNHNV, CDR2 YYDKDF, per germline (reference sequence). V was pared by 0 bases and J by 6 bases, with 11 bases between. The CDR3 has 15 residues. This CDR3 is CATSRDRGRAGELFF. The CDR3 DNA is TGTGCCACCAGCAGAGATAGGGGGAGGGCCGGGGAGCTGTTTTTT.

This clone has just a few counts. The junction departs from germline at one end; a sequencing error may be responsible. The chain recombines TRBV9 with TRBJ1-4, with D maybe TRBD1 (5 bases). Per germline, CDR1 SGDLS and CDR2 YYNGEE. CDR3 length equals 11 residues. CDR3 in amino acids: CASRWGVATCF. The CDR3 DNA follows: TGTGCCAGCCGTTGGGGGGTCGCGACCTGTTTT.

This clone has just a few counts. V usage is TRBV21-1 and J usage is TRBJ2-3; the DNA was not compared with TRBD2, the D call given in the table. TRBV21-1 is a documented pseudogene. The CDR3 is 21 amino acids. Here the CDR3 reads CASSKARTSGGPSPLPDTQYF. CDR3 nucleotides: TGTGCCAGCAGCAAAGCGAGGACTAGCGGGGGGCCCAGCCCACTTCCAGATACGCAGTATTTT.

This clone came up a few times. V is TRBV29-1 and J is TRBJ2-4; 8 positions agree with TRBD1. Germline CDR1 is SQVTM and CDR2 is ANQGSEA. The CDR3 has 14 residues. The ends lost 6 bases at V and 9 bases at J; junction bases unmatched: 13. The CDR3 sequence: CSVGQGQGGGIQYF. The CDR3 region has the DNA TGCAGCGTGGGCCAAGGACAGGGAGGAGGCATTCAGTACTTC.

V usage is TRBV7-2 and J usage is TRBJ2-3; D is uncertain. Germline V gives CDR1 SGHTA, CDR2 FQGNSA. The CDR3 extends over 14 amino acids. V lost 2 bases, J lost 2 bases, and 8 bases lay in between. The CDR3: CASSLSSSTDTQYF. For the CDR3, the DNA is TGTGCCAGCAGCTTATCCTCTTCCACAGATACGCAGTATTTT.

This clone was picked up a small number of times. As DNA, the CDR3 is TGTGCCAGCAGAAAAAACAGGAATAGCAATCAGCCCCAGCATTTT. It encodes CASRKNRNSNQPQHF. The rearrangement uses TRBV28 and TRBJ1-5, with D possibly being TRBD1 (5 bases). The CDR3 totals 15 residues. Trimming stripped 6 bases from V and 0 bases from J, with 12 bases between. Germline loops: CDR1 MDHEN, CDR2 SYDVKM.

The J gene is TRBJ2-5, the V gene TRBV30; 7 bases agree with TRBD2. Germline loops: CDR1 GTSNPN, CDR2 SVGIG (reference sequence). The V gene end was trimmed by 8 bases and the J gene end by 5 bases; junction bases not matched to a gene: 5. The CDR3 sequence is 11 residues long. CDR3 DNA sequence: TGTGCCGGCGGCGGGAGTGAGACCCAGTACTTC. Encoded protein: CAGGGSETQYF.

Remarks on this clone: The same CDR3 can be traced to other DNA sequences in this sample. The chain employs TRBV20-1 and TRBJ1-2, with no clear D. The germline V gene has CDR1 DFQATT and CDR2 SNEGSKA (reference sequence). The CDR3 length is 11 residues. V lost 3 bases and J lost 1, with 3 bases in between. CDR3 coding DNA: TGCAGTGCTAGCGATAACTATGGCTACACCTTC. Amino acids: CSASDNYGYTF.

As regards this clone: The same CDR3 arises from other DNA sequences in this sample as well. The CDR3 loop reads CSVEGSGANVLTF. The CDR3, as DNA: TGCAGCGTTGAAGGGTCTGGGGCCAACGTCCTGACTTTC. The J gene is TRBJ2-6, the V gene TRBV29-1; D gene unclear. This CDR3 has 13 residues. V was cut by 1 base and J by 1 base, with 2 bases left in between. Germline V gene data show CDR1 as SQVTM and CDR2 as ANQGSEA.

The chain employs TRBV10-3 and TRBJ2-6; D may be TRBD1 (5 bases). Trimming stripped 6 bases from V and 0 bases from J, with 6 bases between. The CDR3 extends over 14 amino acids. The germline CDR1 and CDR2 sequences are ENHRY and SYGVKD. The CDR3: CAIRQDSGANVLTF. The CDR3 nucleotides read TGTGCCATCAGACAGGACTCTGGGGCCAACGTCCTGACTTTC.

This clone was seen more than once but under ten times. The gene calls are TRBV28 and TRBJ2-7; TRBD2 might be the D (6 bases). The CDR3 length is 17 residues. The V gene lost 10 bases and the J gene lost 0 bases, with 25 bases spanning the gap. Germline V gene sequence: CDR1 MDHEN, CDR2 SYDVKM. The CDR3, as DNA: TGTGCCACCACCCGATCCGGGAGAGTAGGTTACTCCTACGAGCAGTACTTC. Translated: CATTRSGRVGYSYEQYF. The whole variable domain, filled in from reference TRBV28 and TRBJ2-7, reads DVKVTQSSRYLVKRTGEKVFLECVQDMDHENMFWYRQDPGLGLRLIYFSYDVKMKEKGDIPEGYSVSREKKERFSLILESASTNQTSMYLCATTRSGRVGYSYEQYFGPGTRLTVT.

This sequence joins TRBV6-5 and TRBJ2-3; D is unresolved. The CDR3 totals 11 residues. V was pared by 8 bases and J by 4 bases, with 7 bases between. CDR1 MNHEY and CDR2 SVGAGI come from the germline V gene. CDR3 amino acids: CASAHSDTQYF. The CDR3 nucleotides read TGTGCCAGCGCCCACTCAGATACGCAGTATTTT.

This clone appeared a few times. The CDR3 bases are TGCAGCGTTGAGTCGACTTTGGGTAGTGGCTACACCTTC. Translating it yields CSVESTLGSGYTF. This sequence joins TRBV29-1 and TRBJ1-2; D remains ambiguous. V was trimmed by 3 bases and J by 7 bases, leaving 15 bases between them. This CDR3 contains 13 residues. Germline values: CDR1 SQVTM, CDR2 ANQGSEA.

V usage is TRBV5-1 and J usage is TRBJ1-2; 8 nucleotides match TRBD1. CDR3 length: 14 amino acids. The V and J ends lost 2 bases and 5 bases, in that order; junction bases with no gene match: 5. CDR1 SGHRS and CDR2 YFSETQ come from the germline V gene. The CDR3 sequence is CASSLTTGAYGYTF. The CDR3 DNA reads TGCGCCAGCAGCTTAACGACAGGGGCTTATGGCTACACCTTC.

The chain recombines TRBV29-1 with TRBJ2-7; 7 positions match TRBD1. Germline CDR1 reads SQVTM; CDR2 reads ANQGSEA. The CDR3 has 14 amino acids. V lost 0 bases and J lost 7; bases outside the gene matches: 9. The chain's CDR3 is CSVEDRRDRVEQYF. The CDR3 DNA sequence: TGCAGCGTTGAAGATCGCCGAGACAGGGTAGAGCAGTACTTC.